This T cell receptor beta chain was identified in a study of lymphopenia after photon versus proton radiotherapy. General study points: After lymphocyte nadir, photon-treated repertoires showed oligoclonal expansion, especially CD8+ Temra. A bigger post-nadir fall in TCR diversity correlated inversely with survival time in deceased patients. Relative stability marked proton patients; photon patients lost diversity and naive cells.

About this clone: The antigen is unknown.

The repertoire was sequenced with immunoSEQ multiplex PCR; TCRdb's copy has only in-frame clones and lacks some. The data hold 70,000 or so clones, with 85% to 95% observed a single time. Material: peripheral blood, obtained from a patient treated with photon-based radiotherapy. This TCR came from a woman in her thirties or forties with cholangiocarcinoma.

CDR3 DNA sequence: TGTGCCAGCAGTGAACCTAATTCACCCCTCCACTTT. Translation gives CASSEPNSPLHF. J is TRBJ1-6 and V is TRBV6-1; D gene ambiguous. CDR1 is MNHNS, CDR2 SASEGT, per germline. Trimming removed 2 bases from V and 6 bases from J, with 2 bases in between. This CDR3 has 12 amino acids.